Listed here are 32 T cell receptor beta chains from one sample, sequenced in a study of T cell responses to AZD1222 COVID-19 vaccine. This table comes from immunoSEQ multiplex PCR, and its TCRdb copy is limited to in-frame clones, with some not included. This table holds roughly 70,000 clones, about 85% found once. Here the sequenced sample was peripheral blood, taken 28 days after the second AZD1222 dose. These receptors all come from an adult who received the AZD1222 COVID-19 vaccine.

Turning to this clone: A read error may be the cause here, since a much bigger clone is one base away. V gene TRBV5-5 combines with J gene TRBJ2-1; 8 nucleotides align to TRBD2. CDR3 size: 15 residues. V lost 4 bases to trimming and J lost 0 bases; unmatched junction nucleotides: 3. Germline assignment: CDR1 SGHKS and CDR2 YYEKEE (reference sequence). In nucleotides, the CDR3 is TGTGCCAGCAGCCCCGGGACTAGCTCCTACAATGAGCAGTTCTTC. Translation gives CASSPGTSSYNEQFF.

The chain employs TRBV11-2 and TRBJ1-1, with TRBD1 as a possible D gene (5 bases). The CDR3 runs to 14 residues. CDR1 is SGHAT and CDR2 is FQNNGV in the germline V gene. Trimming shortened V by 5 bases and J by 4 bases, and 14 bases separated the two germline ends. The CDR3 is CASSPMRGVTEAFF. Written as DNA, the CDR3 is TGTGCCAGCAGCCCCATGCGGGGGGTCACTGAAGCTTTCTTT.

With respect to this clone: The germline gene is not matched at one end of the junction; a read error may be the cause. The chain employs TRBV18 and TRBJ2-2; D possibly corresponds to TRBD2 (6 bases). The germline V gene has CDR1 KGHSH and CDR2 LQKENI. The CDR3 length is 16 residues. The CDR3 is CASPPSEGIPTGELFF. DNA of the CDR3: TGTGCCAGCCCACCGTCGGAGGGAATCCCGACCGGGGAGCTGTTTTTT.

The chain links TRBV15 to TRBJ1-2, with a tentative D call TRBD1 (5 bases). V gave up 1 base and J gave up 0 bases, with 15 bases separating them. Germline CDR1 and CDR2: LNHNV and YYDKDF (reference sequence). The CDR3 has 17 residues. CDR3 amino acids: CATSRGGGGRANYGYTF. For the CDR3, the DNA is TGTGCCACCAGCAGAGGGGGAGGTGGCAGGGCTAACTATGGCTACACCTTC. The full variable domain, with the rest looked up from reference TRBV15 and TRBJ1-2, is DAMVIQNPRYQVTQFGKPVTLSCSQTLNHNVMYWYQQKSSQAPKLLFHYYDKDFNNEADTPDNFQSRRPNTSFCFLDIRSPGLGDTAMYLCATSRGGGGRANYGYTFGSGTRLTVV.

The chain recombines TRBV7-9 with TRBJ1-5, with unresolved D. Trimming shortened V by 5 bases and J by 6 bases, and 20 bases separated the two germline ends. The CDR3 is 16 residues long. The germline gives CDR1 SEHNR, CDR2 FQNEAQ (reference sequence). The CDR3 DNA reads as TGTGCCAGCAGCCCACTAATCCTGGGCCCGGGTCAGCCCCAGCATTTT. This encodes CASSPLILGPGQPQHF.

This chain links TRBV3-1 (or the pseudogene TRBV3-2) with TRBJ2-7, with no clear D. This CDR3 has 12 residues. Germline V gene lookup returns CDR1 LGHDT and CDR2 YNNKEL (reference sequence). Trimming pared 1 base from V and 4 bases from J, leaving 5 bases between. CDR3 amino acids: CASSQAAYEQYF. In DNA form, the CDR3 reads TGTGCCAGCAGCCAAGCAGCGTACGAGCAGTACTTC.

CDR3 residues: CASSQDRVGEQYF. DNA for the CDR3: TGTGCCAGCAGCCAAGATAGGGTTGGCGAGCAGTACTTC. The chain carries TRBV3-1 (or the pseudogene TRBV3-2) and TRBJ2-7; D remains ambiguous. Trimming took off 0 bases at V and 6 bases at J, with 9 bases between the two ends. The CDR3 is 13 residues long. The germline V gene encodes CDR1 LGHDT and CDR2 YNNKEL (reference sequence).

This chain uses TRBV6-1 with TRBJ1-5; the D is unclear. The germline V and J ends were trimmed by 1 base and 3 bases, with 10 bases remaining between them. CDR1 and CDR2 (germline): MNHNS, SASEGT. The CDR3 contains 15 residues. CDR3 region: CASSEGAANNQPQHF. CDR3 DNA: TGTGCCAGCAGTGAAGGGGCAGCAAACAATCAGCCCCAGCATTTT.

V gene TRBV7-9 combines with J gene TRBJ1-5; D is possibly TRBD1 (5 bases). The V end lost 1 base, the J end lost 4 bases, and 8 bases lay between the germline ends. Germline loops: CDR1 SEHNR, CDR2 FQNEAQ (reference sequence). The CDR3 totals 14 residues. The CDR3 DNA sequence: TGTGCCAGCAGCTTAGAGCAGGGTAATCAGCCCCAGCATTTT. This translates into CASSLEQGNQPQHF.

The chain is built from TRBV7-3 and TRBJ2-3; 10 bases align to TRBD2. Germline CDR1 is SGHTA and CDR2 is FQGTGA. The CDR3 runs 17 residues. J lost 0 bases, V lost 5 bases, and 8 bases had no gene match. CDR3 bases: TGTGCCAGCAGCCGCGCAGGACTAGCGGCTAGCACAGATACGCAGTATTTT. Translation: CASSRAGLAASTDTQYF. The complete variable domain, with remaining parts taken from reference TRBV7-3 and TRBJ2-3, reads GAGVSQTPSNKVTEKGKYVELRCDPISGHTALYWYRQSLGQGPEFLIYFQGTGAADDSGLPNDRFFAVRPEGSVSTLKIQRTERGDSAVYLCASSRAGLAASTDTQYFGPGTRLTVL.

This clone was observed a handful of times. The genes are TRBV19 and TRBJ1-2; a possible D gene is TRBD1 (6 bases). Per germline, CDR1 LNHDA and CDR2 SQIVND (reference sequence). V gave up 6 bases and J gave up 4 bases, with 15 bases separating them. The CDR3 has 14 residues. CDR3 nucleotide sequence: TGTGCCAGTAGGTTCCGGGACACCAGCTATGGCTACACCTTC. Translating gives CASRFRDTSYGYTF. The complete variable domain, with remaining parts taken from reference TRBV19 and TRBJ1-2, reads DGGITQSPKYLFRKEGQNVTLSCEQNLNHDAMYWYRQDPGQGLRLIYYSQIVNDFQKGDIAEGYSVSREKKESFPLTVTSAQKNPTAFYLCASRFRDTSYGYTFGSGTRLTVV.

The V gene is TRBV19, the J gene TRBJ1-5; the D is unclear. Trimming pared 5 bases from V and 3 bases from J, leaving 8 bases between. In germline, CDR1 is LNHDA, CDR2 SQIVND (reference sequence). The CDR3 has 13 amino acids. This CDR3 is CASSPSYNQPQHF. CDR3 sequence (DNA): TGTGCCAGTAGTCCGAGTTACAATCAGCCCCAGCATTTT.

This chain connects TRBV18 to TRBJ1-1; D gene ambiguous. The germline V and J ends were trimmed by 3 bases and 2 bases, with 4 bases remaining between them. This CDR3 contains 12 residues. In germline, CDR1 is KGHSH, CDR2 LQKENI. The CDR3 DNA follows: TGTGCCAGCTCACCCTTAAACACTGAAGCTTTCTTT. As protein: CASSPLNTEAFF.

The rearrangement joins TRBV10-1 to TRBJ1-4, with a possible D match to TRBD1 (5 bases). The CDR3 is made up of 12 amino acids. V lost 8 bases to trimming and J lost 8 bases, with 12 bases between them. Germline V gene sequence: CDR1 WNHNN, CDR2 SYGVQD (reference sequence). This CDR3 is CASGGCHEKLFF. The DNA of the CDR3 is TGCGCCAGCGGGGGTTGTCACGAAAAACTGTTTTTT.

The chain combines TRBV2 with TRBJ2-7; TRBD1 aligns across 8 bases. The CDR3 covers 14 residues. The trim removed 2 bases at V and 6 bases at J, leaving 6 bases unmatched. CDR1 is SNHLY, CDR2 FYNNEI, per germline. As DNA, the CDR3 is TGTGCCAGCAGTGAAACACAGGGGGTGGGCGAGCAGTACTTC. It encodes CASSETQGVGEQYF.

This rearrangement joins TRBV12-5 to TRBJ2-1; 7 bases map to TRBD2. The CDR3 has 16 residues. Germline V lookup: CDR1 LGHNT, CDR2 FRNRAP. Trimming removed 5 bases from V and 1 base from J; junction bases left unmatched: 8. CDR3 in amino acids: CASGRLVGRSYNEQFF. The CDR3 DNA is TGTGCTAGTGGTCGACTAGTCGGGAGGTCCTACAATGAGCAGTTCTTC.

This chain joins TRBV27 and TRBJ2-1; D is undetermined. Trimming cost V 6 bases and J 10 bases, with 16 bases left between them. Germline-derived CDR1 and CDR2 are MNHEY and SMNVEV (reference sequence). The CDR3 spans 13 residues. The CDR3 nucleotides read TGTGCCAGCAGCCTAGGGTACCAAACCGAGCAGTTCTTC. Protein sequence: CASSLGYQTEQFF.

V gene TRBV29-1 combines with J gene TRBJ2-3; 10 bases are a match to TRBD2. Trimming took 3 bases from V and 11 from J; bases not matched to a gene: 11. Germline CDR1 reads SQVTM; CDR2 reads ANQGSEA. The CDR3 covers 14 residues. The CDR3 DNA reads TGCAGCGTTGAGGCTAGCGGGAGATTGGTGGGGCAGTATTTT. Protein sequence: CSVEASGRLVGQYF.

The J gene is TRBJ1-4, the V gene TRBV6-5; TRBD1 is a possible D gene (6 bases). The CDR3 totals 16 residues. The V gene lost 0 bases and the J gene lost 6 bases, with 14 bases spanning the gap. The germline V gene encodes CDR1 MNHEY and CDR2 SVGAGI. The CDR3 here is CASSYSSWAGDEKLFF. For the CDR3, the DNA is TGTGCCAGCAGTTACTCGAGTTGGGCAGGGGATGAAAAACTGTTTTTT.

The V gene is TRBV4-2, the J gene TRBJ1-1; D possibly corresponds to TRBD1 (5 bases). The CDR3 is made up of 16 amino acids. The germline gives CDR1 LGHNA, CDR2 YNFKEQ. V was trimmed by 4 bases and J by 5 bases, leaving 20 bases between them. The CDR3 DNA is TGTGCCAGCAGCCCCTTAGGCAGGGAGGACGGAACTGAAGCTTTCTTT. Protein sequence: CASSPLGREDGTEAFF.

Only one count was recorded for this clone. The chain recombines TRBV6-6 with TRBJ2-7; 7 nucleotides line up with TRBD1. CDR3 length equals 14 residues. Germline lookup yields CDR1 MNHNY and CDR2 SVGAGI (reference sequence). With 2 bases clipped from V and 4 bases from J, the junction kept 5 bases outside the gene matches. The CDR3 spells CASSYEGTAYEQYF. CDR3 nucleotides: TGTGCCAGCAGTTACGAAGGGACAGCTTACGAGCAGTACTTC.

The CDR3 sequence: CSVSVLSSYEQYF. CDR3 in DNA: TGCAGCGTTTCAGTACTAAGCTCCTACGAGCAGTACTTC. The V call is TRBV29-1, the J call TRBJ2-7; D not certain. The germline CDR1 and CDR2 sequences are SQVTM and ANQGSEA. The CDR3 length is 13 residues. V was clipped by 5 bases and J by 0 bases, with 11 bases between them.

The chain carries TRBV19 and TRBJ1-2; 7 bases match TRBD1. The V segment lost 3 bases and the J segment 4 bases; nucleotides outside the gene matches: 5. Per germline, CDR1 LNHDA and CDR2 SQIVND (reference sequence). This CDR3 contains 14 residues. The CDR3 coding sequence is TGTGCCAGTAGTATTCCCGGGACAGCCTATGGCTACACCTTC. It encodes CASSIPGTAYGYTF. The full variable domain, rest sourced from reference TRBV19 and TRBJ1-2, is DGGITQSPKYLFRKEGQNVTLSCEQNLNHDAMYWYRQDPGQGLRLIYYSQIVNDFQKGDIAEGYSVSREKKESFPLTVTSAQKNPTAFYLCASSIPGTAYGYTFGSGTRLTVV.

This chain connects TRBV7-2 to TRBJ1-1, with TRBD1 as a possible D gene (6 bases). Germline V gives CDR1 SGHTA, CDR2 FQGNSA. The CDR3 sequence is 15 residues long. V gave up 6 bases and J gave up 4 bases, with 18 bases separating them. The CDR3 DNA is TGTGCCAGCAGTTCACTCGACAGGTTGACCACTGAAGCTTTCTTT. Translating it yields CASSSLDRLTTEAFF.

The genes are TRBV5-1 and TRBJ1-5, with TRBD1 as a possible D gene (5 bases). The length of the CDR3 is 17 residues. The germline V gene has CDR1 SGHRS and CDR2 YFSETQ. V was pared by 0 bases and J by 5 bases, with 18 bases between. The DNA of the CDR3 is TGCGCCAGCAGCTTGGGTCTGGGGGGTAGTCCGGATCAGCCCCAGCATTTT. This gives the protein CASSLGLGGSPDQPQHF.

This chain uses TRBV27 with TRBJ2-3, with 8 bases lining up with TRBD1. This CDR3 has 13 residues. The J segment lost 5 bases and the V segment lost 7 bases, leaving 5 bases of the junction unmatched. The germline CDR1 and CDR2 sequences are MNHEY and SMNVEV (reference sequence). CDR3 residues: CASTSGTGDTQYF. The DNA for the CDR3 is TGTGCCAGCACTTCCGGGACAGGAGATACGCAGTATTTT.

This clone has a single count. The CDR3: CASSYSGGLAFF. For the CDR3, the DNA is TGTGCCAGCAGTTACTCCGGGGGTTTAGCTTTCTTT. The rearrangement links TRBV6-5 to TRBJ1-1; a weak D match, TRBD1 (5 bases). Trimming removed 0 bases at V and 10 bases at J, with 9 bases between. Germline V gene lookup returns CDR1 MNHEY and CDR2 SVGAGI. The CDR3 runs 12 residues.

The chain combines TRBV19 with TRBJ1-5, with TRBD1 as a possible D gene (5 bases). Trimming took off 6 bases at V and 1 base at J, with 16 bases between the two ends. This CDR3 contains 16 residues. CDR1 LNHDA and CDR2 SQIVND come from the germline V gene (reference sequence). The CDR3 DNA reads TGTGCCAGTAGCCGAGGGTGGGGCGGGAGCAATCAGCCCCAGCATTTT. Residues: CASSRGWGGSNQPQHF.

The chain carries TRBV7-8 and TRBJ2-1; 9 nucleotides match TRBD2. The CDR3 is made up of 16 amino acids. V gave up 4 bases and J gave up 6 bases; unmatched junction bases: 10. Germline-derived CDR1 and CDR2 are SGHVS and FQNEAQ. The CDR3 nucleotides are TGTGCCAGCAGCTGGGGACTAGCTCGTTCGCCCAATGAGCAGTTCTTC. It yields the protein CASSWGLARSPNEQFF.

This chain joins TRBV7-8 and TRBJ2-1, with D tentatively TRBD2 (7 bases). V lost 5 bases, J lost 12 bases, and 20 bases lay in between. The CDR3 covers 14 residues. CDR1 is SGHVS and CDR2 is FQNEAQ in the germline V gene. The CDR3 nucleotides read TGTGCCAGCAGCCGTCGGGGGGCCGCCCGGGGGCAGTTCTTC. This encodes CASSRRGAARGQFF.

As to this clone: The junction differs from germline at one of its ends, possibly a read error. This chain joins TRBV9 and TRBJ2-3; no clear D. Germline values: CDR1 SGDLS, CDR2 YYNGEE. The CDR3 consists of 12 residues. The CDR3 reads CASSVSRDTQYF. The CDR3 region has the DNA TGTGCCAGCAGCGTTAGCAGAGATACGCAGTATTTT.

In DNA form, the CDR3 reads TGTGCCAGCAGCTTAGACGGACATAGCAATCAGCCCCAGCATTTT. It codes for CASSLDGHSNQPQHF. V gene TRBV7-6 combines with J gene TRBJ1-5, with D maybe TRBD1 (5 bases). CDR1 and CDR2 from the germline V gene are SGHVS and FNYEAQ. V lost 1 base and J 0 bases, leaving 7 bases between the germline ends. This CDR3 is 15 amino acids long.